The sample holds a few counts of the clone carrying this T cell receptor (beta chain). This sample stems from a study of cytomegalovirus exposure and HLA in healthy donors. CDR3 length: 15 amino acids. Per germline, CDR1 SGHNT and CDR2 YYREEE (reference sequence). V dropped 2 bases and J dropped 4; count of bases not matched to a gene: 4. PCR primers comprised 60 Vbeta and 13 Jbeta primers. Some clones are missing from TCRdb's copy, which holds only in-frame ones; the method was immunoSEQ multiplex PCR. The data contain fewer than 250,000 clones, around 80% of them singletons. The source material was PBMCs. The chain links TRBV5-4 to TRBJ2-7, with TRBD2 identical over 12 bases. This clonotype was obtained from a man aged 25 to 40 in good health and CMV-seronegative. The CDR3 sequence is CASSLRLAGAYEQYF. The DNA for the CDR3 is TGTGCCAGCAGCTTAAGACTAGCGGGGGCGTACGAGCAGTACTTC.